Following are 21 T cell receptor beta chains from one sample sequenced in a study of CD8+CD57+ T cells in acquired aplastic anemia. Genomic DNA acted as the template from which TCR beta VDJ combination and CDR3 sequence profiling were carried out. MiXCR, applied by TCRdb to the reads, yields one record per CDR3 protein. In the table there are 130,000 or so distinct CDR3 sequences, around 41% of which are singletons. Material for sequencing was sorted CD4+, CD8+, or CD8+CD57+ T cells (not recorded which) from PBMCs. Receptors originate from a human donor in good health, serving as a control.

The rearrangement uses TRBV20-1 and TRBJ1-6; D is undetermined. Trimming took 3 bases from V and 9 from J, leaving 15 bases between them. This CDR3 spans 14 amino acids. Per germline, CDR1 DFQATT and CDR2 SNEGSKA (reference sequence). The CDR3 region has the DNA TGCAGTGCTAGCTTCCGAACGCGGAGTTCACCCCTCCACTTT. This encodes CSASFRTRSSPLHF.

On this clonotype: One end of the junction is discordant with germline, which a read error may explain. The V and J genes are TRBV10-1 and TRBJ1-2; 11 bases align to TRBD1. Germline CDR1 is WNHNN and CDR2 is SYGVQD (reference sequence). This CDR3 region has 14 residues. The CDR3 DNA reads TGTGCCAGCAGAATGGGGACAGGGGGATATGGCTACACCTTC. Its protein product is CASRMGTGGYGYTF.

This chain joins TRBV7-8 and TRBJ1-1; D not certain. CDR1 and CDR2 from the germline V gene are SGHVS and FQNEAQ. The CDR3 has 14 residues. V lost 0 bases to trimming and J lost 1 base, with 6 bases between them. This CDR3 reads CASSLALRNTEAFF. CDR3 bases: TGTGCCAGCAGCTTAGCGCTAAGGAACACTGAAGCTTTCTTT.

This clonotype was seen at least ten times. The chain carries TRBV5-5 and TRBJ1-6; D gene ambiguous. V was cut by 0 bases and J by 5 bases, with 9 bases left in between. Germline V gives CDR1 SGHKS, CDR2 YYEKEE (reference sequence). The CDR3 has 15 amino acids. The CDR3, as DNA: TGTGCCAGCAGCTTGGAAGCACTAAATAATTCACCCCTCCACTTT. This sequence encodes CASSLEALNNSPLHF.

This clonotype was recorded many times. The chain combines TRBV7-2 with TRBJ2-1; TRBD2 matches 7 bases. The CDR3 contains 14 residues. In germline, CDR1 is SGHTA, CDR2 FQGNSA. Unmatched junction bases numbered 6, after V lost 2 bases and J lost 8 bases. The CDR3 DNA reads TGTGCCAGCAGCTTAAGGGCGGGGAGGGATGAGCAGTTCTTC. Encoded protein: CASSLRAGRDEQFF.

The chain combines TRBV9 with TRBJ1-4; no reliable D call. The germline V gene encodes CDR1 SGDLS and CDR2 YYNGEE. Deletions cut 7 bases from V and 6 bases from J, with 10 bases between. The CDR3 contains 12 residues. CDR3 loop: CASGGLDEKLFF. For the CDR3, the DNA is TGTGCCAGCGGCGGGCTGGATGAAAAACTGTTTTTT.

The chain uses TRBV10-2 and TRBJ2-3; 7 nucleotides align to TRBD1. This CDR3 is built from 14 residues. The germline gives CDR1 WSHSY, CDR2 SAAADI. Trimming cost V 6 bases and J 2 bases; bases outside gene matches: 5. CDR3 in amino acids: CASRMGTDTDTQYF. The CDR3, as DNA: TGCGCCAGCAGGATGGGGACAGACACAGATACGCAGTATTTT.

The chain combines TRBV7-6 with TRBJ2-3; 8 nucleotides agree with TRBD2. V lost 4 bases and J lost 8; bases outside the gene matches: 8. The germline V gene has CDR1 SGHVS and CDR2 FNYEAQ. The CDR3 runs to 14 residues. CDR3 in amino acids: CASSSGGGTSTQYF. In nucleotides, the CDR3 is TGTGCCAGCAGCTCCGGGGGGGGGACAAGTACGCAGTATTTT.

The V and J genes are TRBV2 and TRBJ1-4, with 8 nucleotides matching TRBD1. Germline V gives CDR1 SNHLY, CDR2 FYNNEI. V was pared by 8 bases and J by 10 bases, with 15 bases of the junction left unmatched. The CDR3 spans 15 residues. The DNA of the CDR3 is TGTGCCAGCTCACCACGGACAGGGTTGGGAGGAAAACTGTTTTTT. This translates into CASSPRTGLGGKLFF.

In this sample, this clonotype turned up many times. This sequence joins TRBV3-1 and TRBJ1-2; a possible D gene is TRBD1 (5 bases). Germline V gene sequence: CDR1 LGHDT, CDR2 YNNKEL (reference sequence). The CDR3 is 15 amino acids. Trimming shortened V by 1 base and J by 6 bases, and 15 bases separated the two germline ends. The CDR3 region is CASSQGQGIRNGYTF. CDR3 DNA: TGTGCCAGCAGCCAAGGTCAGGGTATTCGGAATGGCTACACCTTC.

The genes are TRBV15 and TRBJ2-3, with 11 positions matching TRBD1. Germline lookup yields CDR1 LNHNV and CDR2 YYDKDF (reference sequence). Losses at the gene ends were 3 bases for V and 6 bases for J; bases not matched to a gene: 5. CDR3 length equals 15 residues. The CDR3 DNA sequence: TGTGCCACCAGCAGGGACAGGGGGCTAGGCGATACGCAGTATTTT. As protein: CATSRDRGLGDTQYF.

The table lists this clonotype with a few counts. This sequence joins TRBV30 and TRBJ1-1, with D uncertain. V lost 1 base to trimming and J lost 1 base, with 4 bases between them. The CDR3 covers 12 residues. Per the germline V gene, CDR1 is GTSNPN and CDR2 is SVGIG (reference sequence). CDR3 bases: TGTGCCTGGAGTGGACCGAACACTGAAGCTTTCTTT. Protein product: CAWSGPNTEAFF.

The table lists this clonotype with a few counts. The rearrangement uses TRBV5-1 and TRBJ1-2; tentative D call: TRBD1 (6 bases). Per germline, CDR1 SGHRS and CDR2 YFSETQ. Trimming cost V 4 bases and J 0 bases, with 10 bases left between them. The length of the CDR3 is 14 residues. The CDR3 sequence is CASSVKGANYGYTF. The CDR3 DNA is TGCGCCAGCAGCGTTAAGGGGGCTAACTATGGCTACACCTTC.

This clonotype was observed many times. The rearrangement joins TRBV4-2 to TRBJ2-3; D gene ambiguous. V was clipped by 5 bases and J by 8 bases, with 17 bases between them. The germline CDR1 and CDR2 sequences are LGHNA and YNFKEQ. The CDR3 is 14 residues long. In DNA form, the CDR3 reads TGTGCCAGCAGCAGAGGAAGCACAGAAGGTACGCAGTATTTT. Amino acids: CASSRGSTEGTQYF.

The chain has TRBV30 and TRBJ2-1; 8 nucleotides align to TRBD1. CDR1 and CDR2 (germline): GTSNPN, SVGIG (reference sequence). The CDR3 sequence is 14 residues long. The V segment lost 8 bases and the J segment 4 bases; nucleotides outside the gene matches: 10. CDR3 bases: TGTGCCGCGACCGGGGGACAGGCATACAATGAGCAGTTCTTC. Protein product: CAATGGQAYNEQFF.

This clonotype was detected only a few times. The chain couples TRBV12-3 or TRBV12-4 to TRBJ1-4; D ambiguous. This CDR3 region has 13 residues. Trimming left V 5 bases short and J 8 bases short, with 12 bases between. The CDR3 is CASSNRFWEKLFF. In DNA form, the CDR3 reads TGTGCCAGCAGTAATAGGTTTTGGGAAAAACTGTTTTTT.

This clonotype has ten or more counts. V gene TRBV29-1 combines with J gene TRBJ1-1, with 8 positions matching TRBD1. Germline values: CDR1 SQVTM, CDR2 ANQGSEA. The junction had 6 bases not matched to a gene; V was cut back by 4 bases and J by 5 bases. The CDR3 has 13 residues. CDR3 sequence reads: CSVATDRGTEAFF. As DNA, the CDR3 is TGCAGCGTTGCTACCGACAGGGGAACTGAAGCTTTCTTT.

This clonotype was detected only once. A read error is possible here, since a much larger clone lies one base away. The chain links TRBV7-6 to TRBJ2-1; D is unresolved. CDR1 is SGHVS, CDR2 FNYEAQ, per germline. CDR3 length equals 12 residues. The CDR3 region has the DNA TGTGCCAGCTCTGGTGGGTACAATGAGCAGCTCTTC. This translates into CASSGGYNEQLF.

This clonotype was observed once. The V and J genes are TRBV25-1 and TRBJ1-6; D is possibly TRBD1 (5 bases). Germline V CDR1 and CDR2: MGHDK, SYGVNS. V lost 2 bases and J lost 4, with 12 bases in between. CDR3 length: 16 amino acids. The CDR3, as DNA: TGTGCCAGCAGTGAAGAGAGAGGACATTATAATTCACCCCTCCACTTT. Its protein product is CASSEERGHYNSPLHF.

In this sample, this clonotype turned up many times. This chain links TRBV27 with TRBJ1-6, with D perhaps matching TRBD1 (5 bases). The CDR3 spans 15 residues. CDR1 is MNHEY and CDR2 is SMNVEV in the germline V gene (reference sequence). Between the trimmed V and J ends, which lost 3 bases and 7 bases, there was a span of 13 bases. CDR3 sequence: CASSFQAGFNSPLHF. In DNA, the CDR3 is TGTGCCAGCAGTTTTCAAGCAGGGTTCAATTCACCCCTCCACTTT.

This chain joins TRBV20-1 and TRBJ2-5; TRBD1 or TRBD2 may be the D gene (5 bases each). The CDR3 has 11 residues. Germline assignment: CDR1 DFQATT and CDR2 SNEGSKA (reference sequence). CDR3 nucleotide sequence: TGCAGCAGAGCAGAGGGGGAGACCCAGTACTTC. Residues: CSRAEGETQYF.